The source of this T cell receptor (beta chain) is a study of cytomegalovirus exposure and HLA in healthy donors. Findings and limits, study-wide: DRB1 had the most TCR associations and HLA-C the fewest, a later analysis found, with rates varying by HLA locus.

Turning to this clone: Its antigen is unknown.

In the PCR, 60 Vbeta and 13 Jbeta primers were used. Using immunoSEQ multiplex PCR, the repertoire was profiled, and TCRdb retains in-frame clones only, with some absent. In the table there are about 40,000 clones, approximately 90% of which are singletons. Donors consisted of healthy bone marrow donors. The sequenced material came from PBMCs. This sequence originates from a woman in her thirties or forties in good health and CMV-seropositive.

CDR3 protein: CATETGGRGYTF. Written as DNA, the CDR3 is TGTGCCACGGAAACAGGGGGCCGGGGCTACACCTTC. This chain connects TRBV15 to TRBJ1-2, with TRBD1 identical over 9 bases. The CDR3 is 12 amino acids. In germline, CDR1 is LNHNV, CDR2 YYDKDF (reference sequence). V shed 9 bases and J 8 bases; nucleotides not matched to a gene: 7.